These 3 T cell receptor beta chains were all obtained from the same sample, sequenced in a study of identifying expanded T cells in peripheral blood. The data were produced by immunoSEQ multiplex PCR, yet TCRdb's version contains in-frame clones alone and is incomplete. The sample has about 89,000 clones, approximately 88% seen once. Sequenced material: blood. The receptors here all came from a person aged 18-70 years in good health.

This chain uses TRBV4-1 with TRBJ2-7, with 9 bases that match TRBD2. The CDR3 is 16 amino acids. The V segment lost 3 bases and the J segment 2 bases; nucleotides outside the gene matches: 8. Germline CDR1 MGHRA, CDR2 YSYEKL. The CDR3 protein is CASSHVEAGGPYEQYF. DNA for the CDR3: TGCGCCAGCAGCCACGTGGAAGCGGGAGGTCCCTACGAGCAGTACTTC.

J is TRBJ2-1 and V is TRBV11-2; D unclear. Germline values: CDR1 SGHAT, CDR2 FQNNGV. This CDR3 spans 13 amino acids. Trimming removed 0 bases from V and 13 bases from J, with 13 bases in between. Written as DNA, the CDR3 is TGTGCCAGCAGCTTAGAACCCACGTGGGCCCAGTTCTTC. Amino acids: CASSLEPTWAQFF.

The V and J genes are TRBV7-2 and TRBJ2-5; D remains ambiguous. Trimming removed 3 bases from V and 0 bases from J, with 8 bases in between. In germline, CDR1 is SGHTA, CDR2 FQGNSA. This CDR3 contains 14 residues. CDR3 protein: CASSFTDYQETQYF. The CDR3 bases are TGTGCCAGCAGCTTCACAGACTACCAAGAGACCCAGTACTTC.